The T cell receptor beta chain under discussion was sequenced for a study of T cell changes during pregnancy in multiple sclerosis. Sequenced by immunoSEQ multiplex PCR; TCRdb stores in-frame clones only, minus some. The sample holds over 50,000 clones, 85% to 95% seen once. Germline CDR1 and CDR2: KGHSH and LQKENI. V shed 0 bases and J 3 bases; nucleotides not matched to a gene: 2. This CDR3 region has 14 residues. The receptor comes from a female donor with multiple sclerosis, enrolled in a pregnancy study. This specimen consisted of CD4+ T cells from peripheral blood mononuclear cells, obtained in the third trimester of pregnancy. V is TRBV18 and J is TRBJ2-7, with TRBD1 matching over 7 bases. CDR3 coding DNA: TGTGCCAGCTCACCACCGTCAGGGGGCTACGAGCAGTACTTC. This codes for CASSPPSGGYEQYF.